This T cell receptor (beta chain) was observed in a study of breast tumors, draining lymph nodes, adjacent tissues (dated by TCRdb to between 2015 and 2016). Regarding the complete study: The study compared TCR beta repertoires across tumor, adjacent nontumor tissue and axillary lymph nodes from breast cancer patients. The study was designed to assess the relationships and possible T-cell exchange between tumor, surrounding tissue and draining lymph node repertoires in human breast cancer.

Lymph node samples came from the axillary draining lymph nodes of breast cancer patients. The CDR3 starts with the cysteine, ends with the phenylalanine, and has 16 residues. The retained sequence is limited to the CDR3, 48 bases, with the frame set at the first base. The CDR1 and CDR2 encoded by the germline V gene are SGDLS and YYNGEE. V loses 2 bases of germline sequence and J loses 4 bases, and the interval between the two ends is 17 bases. TCRdb names Illumina HiSeq 2000 as the instrument used. Multiplex PCR amplification was used to generate the TCR beta chain libraries. High-throughput sequencing was used to analyze the amplified TCR beta chain products. TCRdb cleaned the public reads at Q25 with fastp, built clones with MiXCR and kept in-frame beta chains. Each entry is one CDR3 protein sequence, shown with its most common DNA and genes. The sample table shows about 230,000 distinct CDR3 sequences, and 32% are seen once. The ten largest clonotypes hold around 1.4% of the sample.

This clonotype was recorded at least ten times. Its antigen remains undetermined. No much larger clone is present one base from it, and per-base qualities are unavailable. Study-wide findings and limitations: The data were considered consistent with most tumor T cells being derived from the lymph node and subsequently expanding within tumor tissue. Rather than being directly demonstrated, the conclusion that tumor T cells originate in lymph nodes was presented as consistent with a hypothesis. T-cell repertoire diversity in tumors was found to be lower than in lymph nodes but higher than in nontumor tissue, and preferential V and J gene usage was observed. Tumor and nontumor tissue repertoires were found to be significantly more similar in luminal-like than in basal-like breast cancer.

The chain is made from TRBV9 and TRBJ2-3; no D gene can be assigned with confidence. What was sequenced was axillary lymph node tissue. This receptor was obtained from a female donor with breast cancer. Some clones in this sample may be carry-over from other donors' samples. The CDR3 reads CASSVRPRTNPDTQYF. The sequenced DNA: TGTGCCAGCAGCGTCCGCCCTAGGACCAACCCAGATACGCAGTATTTT. The CDR3 plus the reference TRBV9 and TRBJ2-3 genes for the other parts give the full variable domain: DSGVTQTPKHLITATGQRVTLRCSPRSGDLSVYWYQQSLDQGLQFLIQYYNGEERAKGNILERFSAQQFPDLHSELNLSSLELGDSALYFCASSVRPRTNPDTQYFGPGTRLTVL.